One and the same sample provided the 2 T cell receptor beta chains below, sequenced in a study of beta chain features in type 1 diabetes. Whole-study results and caveats: All four CD4+ subsets of Type 1 diabetes patients contained TCRB CDR3s that were moderately but significantly shorter.

The study reverse transcribed the entire isolated RNA, so it sequenced expressed TCRB transcripts. Sequencing used immunoSEQ multiplex PCR; TCRdb keeps in-frame clones, though not all of them. Seen here are some 330,000 clones, around 12% observed once, and the top ten hold about 0.01%. Their antigens are not known. Sequencing input: naive CD4+ T cells from blood. These receptors all come from a woman aged 18-29 years with type 1 diabetes.

This clone was counted only a few times. This chain uses TRBV7-8 with TRBJ2-7; weak D call: TRBD1 (5 bases). This CDR3 contains 14 residues. The V gene's germline CDR1 is SGHVS and CDR2 FQNEAQ. V was cut by 4 bases and J by 0 bases, with 10 bases left in between. The CDR3 DNA follows: TGTGCCAGCAGCTCGGACATTTTCTCCTACGAGCAGTACTTC. It yields the protein CASSSDIFSYEQYF.

The J gene is TRBJ2-1, the V gene TRBV7-9, with 7 bases matching TRBD2. Germline CDR1 reads SEHNR; CDR2 reads FQNEAQ (reference sequence). The CDR3 is 14 amino acids. V dropped 5 bases and J dropped 7; count of bases not matched to a gene: 8. CDR3 residues: CASSNPSGTNEQFF. In DNA form, the CDR3 reads TGTGCCAGCAGCAATCCTAGCGGTACAAATGAGCAGTTCTTC. Drawing the rest from reference TRBV7-9 and TRBJ2-1, the complete variable domain is DTGVSQNPRHKITKRGQNVTFRCDPISEHNRLYWYRQTLGQGPEFLTYFQNEAQLEKSRLLSDRFSAERPKGSFSTLEIQRTEQGDSAMYLCASSNPSGTNEQFFGPGTRLTVL.